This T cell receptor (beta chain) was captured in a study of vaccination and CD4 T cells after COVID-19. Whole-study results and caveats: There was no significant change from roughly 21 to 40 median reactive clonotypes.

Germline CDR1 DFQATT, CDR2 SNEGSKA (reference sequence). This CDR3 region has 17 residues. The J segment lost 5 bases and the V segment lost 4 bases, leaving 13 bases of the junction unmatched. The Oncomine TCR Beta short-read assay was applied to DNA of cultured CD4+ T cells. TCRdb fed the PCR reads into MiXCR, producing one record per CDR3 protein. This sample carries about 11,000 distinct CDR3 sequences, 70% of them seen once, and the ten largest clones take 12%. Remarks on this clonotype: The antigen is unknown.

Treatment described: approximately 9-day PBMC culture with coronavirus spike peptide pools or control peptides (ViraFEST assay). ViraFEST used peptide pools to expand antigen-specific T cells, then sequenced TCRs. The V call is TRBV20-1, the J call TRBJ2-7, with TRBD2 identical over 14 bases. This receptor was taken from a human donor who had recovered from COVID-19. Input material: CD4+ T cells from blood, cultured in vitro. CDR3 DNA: TGCAGTGCTAATCTGCCGGGACTAGCGGGAGTATCCGACGAGCAGTACTTC. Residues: CSANLPGLAGVSDEQYF.